The 20 T cell receptor beta chains below all came from one sample that was sequenced in a study of CD8 T cells in ankylosing spondylitis. MiXCR, applied by TCRdb to the 5' RACE reads, yields one record per CDR3 protein. This sample has just under 550,000 distinct CDR3 sequences, with about 13% found just once. General study findings and limits: A motif in TCR beta, a set of under 10 highly homologous variants, appeared characteristic of ankylosing spondylitis blood.

The antigens these receptors bind are not known. Sequencing was performed on blood, either unsorted or a sorted T cell fraction (not recorded which). These TCRs come from a male donor with ankylosing spondylitis.

This clonotype was detected ten times or more. The chain uses TRBV2 and TRBJ2-1; TRBD2 might be the D (5 bases). CDR3 length: 15 residues. V was pared by 7 bases and J by 6 bases, with 19 bases between. CDR1 is SNHLY and CDR2 is FYNNEI in the germline V gene. The CDR3 protein is CASTGEEAAGNEQFF. The CDR3 nucleotides are TGTGCCAGCACCGGCGAGGAAGCGGCGGGCAATGAGCAGTTCTTC.

V gene TRBV20-1 combines with J gene TRBJ2-1; no clear D gene. The germline V gene encodes CDR1 DFQATT and CDR2 SNEGSKA (reference sequence). The length of the CDR3 is 13 residues. Trimming shortened V by 6 bases and J by 0 bases, and 9 bases separated the two germline ends. The CDR3 DNA is TGCAGTGCGGACCTGAGCTCCTACAATGAGCAGTTCTTC. As protein: CSADLSSYNEQFF.

CDR3 in amino acids: CASRLGGPTQYF. CDR3 in DNA: TGTGCCAGCAGATTGGGGGGTCCTACCCAGTACTTC. This chain links TRBV7-2 with TRBJ2-5; maybe TRBD2 (6 bases). This CDR3 spans 12 amino acids. Trimming stripped 6 bases from V and 8 bases from J, with 13 bases between. Germline CDR1 and CDR2: SGHTA and FQGNSA.

In this sample, this clonotype turned up a few times. The V and J genes are TRBV6-2 or TRBV6-3 and TRBJ2-3; possible D gene TRBD2, 6 bases. Germline CDR1 MNHEY, CDR2 SVGEGT. This CDR3 contains 15 residues. V dropped 3 bases and J dropped 0 bases, with 10 bases sitting between them. The CDR3 sequence is CASSYSGASTDTQYF. Written as DNA, the CDR3 is TGTGCCAGCAGTTATAGCGGTGCTAGCACAGATACGCAGTATTTT.

The V and J genes are TRBV7-9 and TRBJ2-2; TRBD2 matches at 7 bases. The CDR3 consists of 16 residues. With V trimmed by 3 bases and J by 3 bases, 7 bases remained unmatched. Germline V gene sequence: CDR1 SEHNR, CDR2 FQNEAQ (reference sequence). Here the CDR3 DNA reads TGTGCCAGCAGCTTCTCTACTAGCGCTTACACCGGGGAGCTGTTTTTT. Its translation: CASSFSTSAYTGELFF.

This clonotype was found a few times. The J gene is TRBJ2-3, the V gene TRBV9; D ambiguous. Trimming cost V 1 base and J 6 bases, with 12 bases left between them. This CDR3 has 14 amino acids. Germline V CDR1 and CDR2: SGDLS, YYNGEE. This chain's CDR3 is CASSVQFSLDTQYF. Here the CDR3 DNA reads TGTGCCAGCAGCGTACAGTTCTCATTGGATACGCAGTATTTT.

The chain combines TRBV7-9 with TRBJ1-4; TRBD1 aligns across 8 bases. V lost 3 bases and J lost 1; bases outside the gene matches: 1. The CDR3 contains 15 residues. Germline CDR1 reads SEHNR; CDR2 reads FQNEAQ (reference sequence). CDR3 bases: TGTGCCAGCAGCTTTACAGGGGGAACTAATGAAAAACTGTTTTTT. Its protein is CASSFTGGTNEKLFF.

The gene calls are TRBV2 and TRBJ2-1; 9 bases agree with TRBD1. The length of the CDR3 is 19 residues. Trimming at V came to 8 bases and at J to 0 bases, leaving 17 bases not matched to a gene. CDR1 is SNHLY and CDR2 is FYNNEI in the germline V gene. CDR3 sequence (DNA): TGTGCCAGCTTGGTGTCGGACAGGGGACCCCCGAGCTCCTACAATGAGCAGTTCTTC. Translation gives CASLVSDRGPPSSYNEQFF.

This clonotype was detected ten times or more. The rearrangement joins TRBV3-1 to TRBJ1-3; 8 bases are a match to TRBD1. Losses at the gene ends were 4 bases for V and 2 bases for J; bases not matched to a gene: 4. This CDR3 is built from 15 residues. The germline CDR1 and CDR2 sequences are LGHDT and YNNKEL (reference sequence). The CDR3 spells CASSPLTGAGNTIYF. As DNA, the CDR3 is TGTGCCAGCAGCCCCTTGACAGGGGCTGGAAACACCATATATTTT. Combining the CDR3 with reference TRBV3-1 and TRBJ1-3 gives the whole variable domain DTAVSQTPKYLVTQMGNDKSIKCEQNLGHDTMYWYKQDSKKFLKIMFSYNNKELIINETVPNRFSPKSPDKAHLNLHINSLELGDSAVYFCASSPLTGAGNTIYFGEGSWLTVV.

This clonotype was seen repeatedly, ten times or more. The CDR3 is CASSFSLLQGSWGYTF. The CDR3 DNA sequence: TGTGCCAGCAGTTTCAGTCTACTACAGGGCAGTTGGGGCTACACCTTC. This sequence joins TRBV12-3 or TRBV12-4 and TRBJ1-2; tentatively, D is TRBD1 (6 bases). V lost 3 bases and J 8 bases, leaving 22 bases between the germline ends. CDR3 length: 16 residues.

This chain links TRBV7-6 with TRBJ2-7; D is perhaps TRBD2 (5 bases). V lost 3 bases to trimming and J lost 5 bases, with 14 bases between them. There are 14 residues in the CDR3. CDR1 and CDR2 (germline): SGHVS, FNYEAQ. CDR3 nucleotide sequence: TGTGCCAGCAGCTTCGTCGGAGACGGGGACGAGCAGTACTTC. Translating gives CASSFVGDGDEQYF. Filled out from reference TRBV7-6 and TRBJ2-7, the complete variable domain reads GAGVSQSPRYKVTKRGQDVALRCDPISGHVSLYWYRQALGQGPEFLTYFNYEAQQDKSGLPNDRFSAERPEGSISTLTIQRTEQRDSAMYRCASSFVGDGDEQYFGPGTRLTVT.

This chain joins TRBV3-1 and TRBJ1-1; 9 bases match TRBD1. CDR1 is LGHDT, CDR2 YNNKEL, per germline (reference sequence). The CDR3 is 17 amino acids. With 0 bases clipped from V and 4 bases from J, the junction kept 9 bases outside the gene matches. DNA of the CDR3: TGTGCCAGCAGCCAAGAGAGTACAGGGGGCGCCCCCACTGAAGCTTTCTTT. Its protein product is CASSQESTGGAPTEAFF.

The chain couples TRBV20-1 to TRBJ2-2; 11 nucleotides match TRBD2. Trimming at V came to 4 bases and at J to 2 bases, leaving 9 bases not matched to a gene. The CDR3 sequence is 17 residues long. Germline CDR1 reads DFQATT; CDR2 reads SNEGSKA (reference sequence). The CDR3 here is CSAKGLAENVNTGELFF. The DNA of the CDR3 is TGCAGTGCTAAGGGACTAGCGGAAAACGTAAACACCGGGGAGCTGTTTTTT.

This clonotype was seen more than once but under ten times. The chain links TRBV29-1 to TRBJ1-2, with D possibly being TRBD1 (6 bases). The germline V gene has CDR1 SQVTM and CDR2 ANQGSEA. The CDR3 is 14 residues long. Trimming shortened V by 7 bases and J by 5 bases, and 20 bases separated the two germline ends. The CDR3 region has the DNA TGCAGCGCCCTCGGGGGGCCTGGAGTGTATGGCTACACCTTC. It codes for CSALGGPGVYGYTF.

The genes are TRBV11-2 and TRBJ2-3; 10 bases line up with TRBD2. V lost 0 bases and J lost 3; bases outside the gene matches: 3. The length of the CDR3 is 16 residues. The germline CDR1 and CDR2 sequences are SGHAT and FQNNGV. CDR3 sequence (DNA): TGTGCCAGCAGCTTAGACGGACTAGCGGCGACAGATACGCAGTATTTT. This codes for CASSLDGLAATDTQYF.

This chain uses TRBV7-8 with TRBJ2-6; D not resolved. Looked up from germline, CDR1 is SGHVS and CDR2 is FQNEAQ. CDR3 length: 11 amino acids. The CDR3: CAARGANVLTF. For the CDR3, the DNA is TGTGCAGCGCGCGGGGCCAACGTCCTGACTTTC.

This chain joins TRBV3-1 and TRBJ2-5; D is perhaps TRBD2 (6 bases). The germline V and J ends were trimmed by 3 bases and 4 bases, with 9 bases remaining between them. CDR3 length: 13 amino acids. Germline CDR1 reads LGHDT; CDR2 reads YNNKEL (reference sequence). This CDR3 reads CASSQTRRETQYF. The CDR3 region has the DNA TGTGCCAGCAGCCAGACTAGAAGAGAGACCCAGTACTTC.

This clonotype came up many times. The J gene is TRBJ2-2, the V gene TRBV28, with 10 bases identical to TRBD2. Germline V gene lookup returns CDR1 MDHEN and CDR2 SYDVKM. V gave up 3 bases and J gave up 1 base; unmatched junction bases: 11. This CDR3 contains 19 residues. The CDR3 DNA reads TGTGCCAGCAGTTTGTGGCCACTAGCGGGAAAACTGAACACCGGGGAGCTGTTTTTT. Translating gives CASSLWPLAGKLNTGELFF.

This sequence joins TRBV5-1 and TRBJ2-1; TRBD2 matches 9 bases. Trimming removed 2 bases from V and 9 bases from J; junction bases left unmatched: 9. Germline CDR1 reads SGHRS; CDR2 reads YFSETQ. CDR3 size: 15 residues. CDR3 sequence (DNA): TGCGCCAGCAGCTTCGGAGGCGGGAGGGCCCGTGAGCAGTTCTTC. Translating gives CASSFGGGRAREQFF. Combining the CDR3 with reference TRBV5-1 and TRBJ2-1 gives the whole variable domain KAGVTQTPRYLIKTRGQQVTLSCSPISGHRSVSWYQQTPGQGLQFLFEYFSETQRNKGNFPGRFSGRQFSNSRSEMNVSTLELGDSALYLCASSFGGGRAREQFFGPGTRLTVL.

This clonotype was counted between two and nine times. The gene calls are TRBV2 and TRBJ2-7; D is undetermined. Germline CDR1 and CDR2: SNHLY and FYNNEI. V lost 2 bases, J lost 3 bases, and 5 bases lay in between. The CDR3 is made up of 12 amino acids. The CDR3 protein is CASSESSYEQYV. In DNA, the CDR3 is TGTGCCAGCAGTGAATCAAGCTACGAGCAGTACGTC.